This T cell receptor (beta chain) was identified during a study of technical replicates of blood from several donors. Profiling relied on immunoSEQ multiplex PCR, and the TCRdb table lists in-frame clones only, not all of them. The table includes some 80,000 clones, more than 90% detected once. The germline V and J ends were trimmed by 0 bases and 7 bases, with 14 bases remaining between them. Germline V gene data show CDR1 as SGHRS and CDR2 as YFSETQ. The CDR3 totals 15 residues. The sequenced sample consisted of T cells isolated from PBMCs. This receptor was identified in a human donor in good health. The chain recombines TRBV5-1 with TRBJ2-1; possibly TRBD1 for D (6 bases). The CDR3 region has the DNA TGCGCCAGCAGCTTGGTCGCAGGGGAAGGAAATGAGCAGTTCTTC. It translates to CASSLVAGEGNEQFF. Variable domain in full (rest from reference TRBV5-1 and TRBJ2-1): KAGVTQTPRYLIKTRGQQVTLSCSPISGHRSVSWYQQTPGQGLQFLFEYFSETQRNKGNFPGRFSGRQFSNSRSEMNVSTLELGDSALYLCASSLVAGEGNEQFFGPGTRLTVL.